This T cell receptor beta chain was obtained from a study of T cell responses to AZD1222 COVID-19 vaccine. Study-level results: Spike-specific TCR breadth rose after two AZD1222 doses, and depth rose as well. Vaccine-associated CD4 TCRs spanned spike, dominant at 160-218 and 743-854. Clonal diversity may have been underestimated in mostly white British donors.

On this clone: Antigen unknown.

CDR1 SQVTM and CDR2 ANQGSEA come from the germline V gene. Trimming removed 1 base from V and 3 bases from J, with 9 bases in between. There are 13 residues in the CDR3. Profiled with immunoSEQ multiplex PCR; TCRdb holds only in-frame clones, not every one. The data hold about 130,000 clones, with 89% observed a single time. The receptor comes from an adult in good health. The gene calls are TRBV29-1 and TRBJ1-2; D gene unclear. The material sequenced was peripheral blood, taken on day 0 of AZD1222 vaccination. The CDR3 sequence: CSVEVGRHYGYTF. CDR3 coding DNA: TGCAGCGTTGAAGTTGGCAGGCACTATGGCTACACCTTC. The variable domain in full, completed from reference TRBV29-1 and TRBJ1-2, reads SAVISQKPSRDICQRGTSLTIQCQVDSQVTMMFWYRQQPGQSLTLIATANQGSEATYESGFVIDKFPISRPNLTFSTLTVSNMSPEDSSIYLCSVEVGRHYGYTFGSGTRLTVV.